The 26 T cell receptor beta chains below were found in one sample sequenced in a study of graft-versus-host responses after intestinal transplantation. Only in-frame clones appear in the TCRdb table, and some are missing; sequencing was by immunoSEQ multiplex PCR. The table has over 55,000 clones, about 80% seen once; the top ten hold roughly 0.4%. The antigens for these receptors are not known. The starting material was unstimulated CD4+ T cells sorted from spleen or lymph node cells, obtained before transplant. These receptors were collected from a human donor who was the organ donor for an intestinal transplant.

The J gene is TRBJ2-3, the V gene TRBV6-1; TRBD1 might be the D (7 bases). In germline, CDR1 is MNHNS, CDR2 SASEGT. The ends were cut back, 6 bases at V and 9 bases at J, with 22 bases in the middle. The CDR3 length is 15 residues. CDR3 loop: CASRPGGTALRTQYF. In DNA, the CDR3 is TGTGCCAGCAGGCCAGGGGGGACAGCTCTCCGAACGCAGTATTTT.

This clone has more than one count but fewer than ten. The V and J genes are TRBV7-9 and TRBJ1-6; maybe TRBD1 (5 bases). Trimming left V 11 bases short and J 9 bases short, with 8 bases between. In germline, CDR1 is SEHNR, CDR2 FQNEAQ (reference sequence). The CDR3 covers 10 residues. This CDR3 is CALGGSPLHF. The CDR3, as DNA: TGTGCCTTGGGGGGTTCACCCCTCCACTTT.

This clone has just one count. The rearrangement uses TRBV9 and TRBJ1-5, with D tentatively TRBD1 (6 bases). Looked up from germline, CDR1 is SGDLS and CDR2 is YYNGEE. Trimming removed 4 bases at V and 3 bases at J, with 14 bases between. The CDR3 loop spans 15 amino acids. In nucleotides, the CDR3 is TGTGCCAGCAGCCCCGGGAGGGGGGTCAATCAGCCCCAGCATTTT. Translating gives CASSPGRGVNQPQHF.

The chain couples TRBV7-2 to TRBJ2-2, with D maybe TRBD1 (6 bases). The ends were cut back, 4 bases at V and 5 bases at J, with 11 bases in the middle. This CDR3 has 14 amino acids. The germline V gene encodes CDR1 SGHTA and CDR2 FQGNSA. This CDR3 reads CASSSTGVTGELFF. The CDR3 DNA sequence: TGTGCCAGCAGCTCGACAGGAGTGACCGGGGAGCTGTTTTTT. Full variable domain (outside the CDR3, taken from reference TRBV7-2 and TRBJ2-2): GAGVSQSPSNKVTEKGKDVELRCDPISGHTALYWYRQSLGQGLEFLIYFQGNSAPDKSGLPSDRFSAERTGGSVSTLTIQRTQQEDSAVYLCASSSTGVTGELFFGEGSRLTVL.

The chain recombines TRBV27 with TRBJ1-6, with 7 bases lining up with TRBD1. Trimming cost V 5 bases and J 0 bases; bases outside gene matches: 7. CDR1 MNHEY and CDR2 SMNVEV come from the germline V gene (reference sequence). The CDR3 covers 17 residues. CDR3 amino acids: CASSLGQVSSYNSPLHF. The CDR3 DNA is TGTGCCAGCAGTCTCGGACAGGTTAGCTCCTATAATTCACCCCTCCACTTT.

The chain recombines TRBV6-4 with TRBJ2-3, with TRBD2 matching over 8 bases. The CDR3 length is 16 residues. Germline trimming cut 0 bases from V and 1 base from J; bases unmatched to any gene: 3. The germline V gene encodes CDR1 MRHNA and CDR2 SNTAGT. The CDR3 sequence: CASSDSGTRGTDTQYF. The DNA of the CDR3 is TGTGCCAGCAGTGACTCGGGGACTAGAGGCACAGATACGCAGTATTTT.

The CDR3 reads CASSLQGASEKLFF. The DNA for the CDR3 is TGTGCCAGCAGTTTACAGGGGGCAAGTGAAAAACTGTTTTTT. The rearrangement joins TRBV5-6 to TRBJ1-4; 9 bases align to TRBD1. V lost 5 bases, J lost 7 bases, and 6 bases stayed unmatched. This CDR3 is 14 amino acids long. The germline V gene has CDR1 SGHDT and CDR2 YYEEEE.

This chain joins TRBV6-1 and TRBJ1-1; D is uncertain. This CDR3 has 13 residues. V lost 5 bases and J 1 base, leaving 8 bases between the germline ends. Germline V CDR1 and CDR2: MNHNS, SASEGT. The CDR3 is CASSPTANTEAFF. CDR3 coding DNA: TGTGCCAGCAGTCCCACAGCGAACACTGAAGCTTTCTTT.

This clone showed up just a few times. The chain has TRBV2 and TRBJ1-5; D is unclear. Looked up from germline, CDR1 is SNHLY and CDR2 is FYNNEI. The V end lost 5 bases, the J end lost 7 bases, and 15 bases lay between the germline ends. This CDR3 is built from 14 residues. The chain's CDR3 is CASSPTNYRQPQHF. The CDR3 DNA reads TGTGCCAGCAGTCCTACGAATTACCGCCAGCCCCAGCATTTT.

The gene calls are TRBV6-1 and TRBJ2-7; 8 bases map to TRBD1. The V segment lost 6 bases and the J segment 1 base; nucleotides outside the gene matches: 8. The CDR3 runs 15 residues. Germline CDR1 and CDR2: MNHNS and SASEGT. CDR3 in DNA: TGTGCCAGCAGCCAGGGACAGGTCTCATCCTACGAGCAGTACGTC. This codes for CASSQGQVSSYEQYV.

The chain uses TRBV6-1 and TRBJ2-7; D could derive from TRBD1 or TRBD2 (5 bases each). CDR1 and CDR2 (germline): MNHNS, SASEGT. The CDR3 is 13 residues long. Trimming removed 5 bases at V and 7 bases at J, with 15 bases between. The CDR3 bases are TGTGCCAGCAGTTTGGACGGGGCCCGGGAGCAGTACGTC. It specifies CASSLDGAREQYV.

The CDR3, as DNA: TGCGCCAGCAGCTTGGCCGGGGGGTCGTTGGGTAAATATGGCTACACCTTC. This gives the protein CASSLAGGSLGKYGYTF. The V and J genes are TRBV5-1 and TRBJ1-2; maybe TRBD1 (5 bases). The CDR3 has 17 residues. Germline V gives CDR1 SGHRS, CDR2 YFSETQ. Between the trimmed V and J ends, which lost 0 bases and 5 bases, there was a span of 20 bases.

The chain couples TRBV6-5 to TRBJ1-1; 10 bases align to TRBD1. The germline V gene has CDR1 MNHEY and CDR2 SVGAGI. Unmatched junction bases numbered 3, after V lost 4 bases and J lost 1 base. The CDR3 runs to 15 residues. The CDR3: CASSLGTGENTEAFF. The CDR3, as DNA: TGTGCCAGCAGTTTAGGGACAGGGGAGAACACTGAAGCTTTCTTT.

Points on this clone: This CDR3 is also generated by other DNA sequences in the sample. CDR3: CASRGTGVNSPLHF. The CDR3 bases are TGTGCCAGTAGGGGGACAGGGGTCAATTCACCCCTCCACTTT. This rearrangement joins TRBV19 to TRBJ1-6; the match to TRBD1 covers 10 bases. The V segment lost 6 bases and the J segment 7 bases; nucleotides outside the gene matches: 3. The V gene's germline CDR1 is LNHDA and CDR2 SQIVND (reference sequence). The CDR3 is made up of 14 amino acids. The full variable domain, completed using reference TRBV19 and TRBJ1-6, is DGGITQSPKYLFRKEGQNVTLSCEQNLNHDAMYWYRQDPGQGLRLIYYSQIVNDFQKGDIAEGYSVSREKKESFPLTVTSAQKNPTAFYLCASRGTGVNSPLHFGNGTRLTVT.

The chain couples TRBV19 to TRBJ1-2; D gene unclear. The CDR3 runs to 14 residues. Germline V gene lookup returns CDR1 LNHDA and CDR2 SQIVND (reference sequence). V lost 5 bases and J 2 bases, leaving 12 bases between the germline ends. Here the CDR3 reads CASSPGSPNYGYTF. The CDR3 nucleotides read TGTGCCAGTAGTCCAGGTAGTCCCAACTATGGCTACACCTTC.

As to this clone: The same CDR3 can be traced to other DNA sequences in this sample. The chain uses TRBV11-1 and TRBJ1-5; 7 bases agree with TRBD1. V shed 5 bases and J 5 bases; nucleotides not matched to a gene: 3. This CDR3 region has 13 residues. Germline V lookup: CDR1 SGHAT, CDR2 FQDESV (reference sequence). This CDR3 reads CASSLTGDQPQHF. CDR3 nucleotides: TGTGCCAGCAGCCTAACAGGGGATCAGCCCCAGCATTTT.

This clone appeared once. The chain's CDR3 is CASSPEATDTQYF. CDR3 DNA sequence: TGTGCCAGCAGCCCCGAAGCGACAGATACGCAGTATTTT. The chain uses TRBV7-9 and TRBJ2-3, with D unresolved. Looked up from germline, CDR1 is SEHNR and CDR2 is FQNEAQ (reference sequence). Trimming cost V 5 bases and J 3 bases, with 9 bases left between them. The CDR3 is 13 amino acids.

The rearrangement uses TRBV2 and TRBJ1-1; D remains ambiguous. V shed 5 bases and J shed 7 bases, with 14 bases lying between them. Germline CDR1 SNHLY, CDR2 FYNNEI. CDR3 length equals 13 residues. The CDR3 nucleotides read TGTGCCAGCAGTCTGACACAGATGGGTGAAGCTTTCTTT. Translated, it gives CASSLTQMGEAFF.

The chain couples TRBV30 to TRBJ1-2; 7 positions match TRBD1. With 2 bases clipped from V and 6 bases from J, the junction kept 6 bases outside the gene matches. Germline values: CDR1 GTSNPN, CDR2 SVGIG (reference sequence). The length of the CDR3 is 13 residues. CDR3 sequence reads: CAWSLGTGDGYTF. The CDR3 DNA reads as TGTGCCTGGAGTTTAGGCACAGGGGATGGCTACACCTTC.

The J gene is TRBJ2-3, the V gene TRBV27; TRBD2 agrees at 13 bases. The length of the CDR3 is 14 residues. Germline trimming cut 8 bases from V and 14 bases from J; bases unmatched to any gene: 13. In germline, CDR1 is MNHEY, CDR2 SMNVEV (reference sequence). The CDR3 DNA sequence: TGTGCCAGCCAACTAGCGGGGGGGGTCACCCGGGTGTATTTT. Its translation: CASQLAGGVTRVYF.

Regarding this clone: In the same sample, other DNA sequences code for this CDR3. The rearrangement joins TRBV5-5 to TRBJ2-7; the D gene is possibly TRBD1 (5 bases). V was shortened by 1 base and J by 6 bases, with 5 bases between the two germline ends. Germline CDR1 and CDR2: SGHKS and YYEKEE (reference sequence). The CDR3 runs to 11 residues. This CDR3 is CASSLQGEQYV. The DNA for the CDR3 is TGTGCCAGCAGCTTGCAGGGCGAGCAGTACGTC.

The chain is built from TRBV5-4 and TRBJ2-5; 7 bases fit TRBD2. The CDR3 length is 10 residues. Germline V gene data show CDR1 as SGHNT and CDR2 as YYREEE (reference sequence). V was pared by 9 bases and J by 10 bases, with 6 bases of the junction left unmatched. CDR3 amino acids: CAITGGDQYF. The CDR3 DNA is TGTGCCATCACTGGGGGGGACCAGTACTTC.

The CDR3, as DNA: TGTGCCAGCAGCTCCCGGGAAAATCAGCCCCAGCATTTT. It codes for CASSSRENQPQHF. The J gene is TRBJ1-5, the V gene TRBV7-2; D remains unclear. In germline, CDR1 is SGHTA, CDR2 FQGNSA. The V end lost 4 bases, the J end lost 4 bases, and 8 bases lay between the germline ends. The CDR3 runs 13 residues.

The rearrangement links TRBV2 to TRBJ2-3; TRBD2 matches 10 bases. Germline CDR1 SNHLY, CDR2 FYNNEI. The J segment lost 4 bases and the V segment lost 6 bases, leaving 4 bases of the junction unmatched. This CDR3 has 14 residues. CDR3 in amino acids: CASRLAGRSDTQYF. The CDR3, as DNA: TGTGCCAGCAGACTAGCGGGGAGGTCAGATACGCAGTATTTT.

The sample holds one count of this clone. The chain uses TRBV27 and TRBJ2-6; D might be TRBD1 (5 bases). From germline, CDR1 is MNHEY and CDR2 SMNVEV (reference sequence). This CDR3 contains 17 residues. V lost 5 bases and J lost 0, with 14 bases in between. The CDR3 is CASSPGHLSSGANVLTF. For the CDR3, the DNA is TGTGCCAGCAGTCCCGGACATCTTAGCTCTGGGGCCAACGTCCTGACTTTC.

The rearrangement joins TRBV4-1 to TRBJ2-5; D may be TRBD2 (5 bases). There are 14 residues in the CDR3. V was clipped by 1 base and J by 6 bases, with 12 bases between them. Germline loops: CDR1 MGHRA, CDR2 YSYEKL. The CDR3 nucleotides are TGCGCCAGCAGCCAAGGTTTGCGCGGGCAGACCCAGTACTTC. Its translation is CASSQGLRGQTQYF.